These 26 T cell receptor beta chains came from one sample sequenced in a study of T cells after posttransplantation cyclophosphamide. The method was immunoSEQ multiplex PCR; TCRdb's version includes in-frame clones alone and lacks a portion of them. The sample was found to contain under 45,000 clones, and every one recurs. The specimen sequenced was PBMCs. The receptors stem from a woman aged 45-65 years in good health and a related stem cell transplant donor.

This clone was observed at least ten times. The chain joins TRBV2 to TRBJ1-5; 7 positions agree with TRBD1. Per the germline V gene, CDR1 is SNHLY and CDR2 is FYNNEI. J was trimmed by 5 bases and V by 6 bases; bases with no gene match: 7. CDR3 size: 14 residues. CDR3 in DNA: TGTGCCAGCAGCGAACAGGGGAGGGATCAGCCCCAGCATTTT. The encoded protein is CASSEQGRDQPQHF.

This clone has at least ten counts. This chain links TRBV10-2 with TRBJ1-4; D is undetermined. The V gene's germline CDR1 is WSHSY and CDR2 SAAADI. V was clipped by 6 bases and J by 8 bases, with 13 bases between them. The CDR3 is 13 residues long. CDR3: CASRIRREEKLFF. For the CDR3, the DNA is TGCGCCAGCAGGATCCGGCGGGAGGAAAAACTGTTTTTT.

The sample holds a few counts of this clone. The rearrangement joins TRBV7-9 to TRBJ2-5; the match to TRBD2 covers 7 bases. The DNA matches TRBJ2-7 better at its end, which makes the J call doubtful. Germline-derived CDR1 and CDR2 are SEHNR and FQNEAQ (reference sequence). The CDR3 runs 11 residues. CDR3 coding DNA: TGTGCGGAGGGAGGGCCCTACGAGCAGTACTTC. Its protein product is CAEGGPYEQYF.

This clone was observed at least ten times. The rearrangement uses TRBV9 and TRBJ2-3, with 10 bases identical to TRBD1. This CDR3 contains 19 residues. CDR1 SGDLS and CDR2 YYNGEE come from the germline V gene. Unmatched junction bases numbered 25, after V lost 7 bases and J lost 8 bases. CDR3 in DNA: TGTGCCAGCGGGATAACAGGTTTAGACGACAGGGGGCGCCTAGTTACGCAGTATTTT. It yields the protein CASGITGLDDRGRLVTQYF. The full variable domain, with the rest looked up from reference TRBV9 and TRBJ2-3, is DSGVTQTPKHLITATGQRVTLRCSPRSGDLSVYWYQQSLDQGLQFLIQYYNGEERAKGNILERFSAQQFPDLHSELNLSSLELGDSALYFCASGITGLDDRGRLVTQYFGPGTRLTVL.

This clone was observed at least ten times. The rearrangement uses TRBV28 and TRBJ2-2; D gene unclear. CDR1 and CDR2 (germline): MDHEN, SYDVKM. Trimming removed 6 bases from V and 3 bases from J, with 11 bases in between. The CDR3 has 14 amino acids. For the CDR3, the DNA is TGTGCCAGCAGGAGTAGCCTGGACACCGGGGAGCTGTTTTTT. Amino acid sequence: CASRSSLDTGELFF.

This clone was picked up many times. The chain recombines TRBV6-6 with TRBJ1-6, with D perhaps matching TRBD1 (5 bases). The CDR3 is made up of 15 amino acids. Trimming cost V 0 bases and J 8 bases, with 11 bases left between them. Looked up from germline, CDR1 is MNHNY and CDR2 is SVGAGI (reference sequence). For the CDR3, the DNA is TGTGCCAGCAGTTACTCGGAGGGGAGGGATTCACCCCTCCACTTT. Its translation is CASSYSEGRDSPLHF.

Many counts were recorded for this clone. The chain recombines TRBV6-5 with TRBJ1-2; 9 positions match TRBD1. The germline gives CDR1 MNHEY, CDR2 SVGAGI. Unmatched junction bases numbered 6, after V lost 6 bases and J lost 4 bases. The CDR3 totals 14 residues. CDR3 DNA: TGTGCCAGCAGGTCCGGGACAGGGACCTATGGCTACACCTTC. Its translation is CASRSGTGTYGYTF.

This clone has a count of ten or more. J is TRBJ2-3 and V is TRBV5-5; 8 nucleotides line up with TRBD2. The CDR3 extends over 15 amino acids. Germline V lookup: CDR1 SGHKS, CDR2 YYEKEE (reference sequence). The trim removed 4 bases at V and 0 bases at J, leaving 4 bases unmatched. CDR3 nucleotides: TGTGCCAGCAGCCCTGGGACTAGTAGCACAGATACGCAGTATTTT. It specifies CASSPGTSSTDTQYF.

This clone was counted at least ten times. The chain combines TRBV11-3 with TRBJ2-7, with 9 positions matching TRBD1. The CDR3 consists of 13 residues. In germline, CDR1 is SGHNT, CDR2 YENEEA. V shed 6 bases and J 6 bases; nucleotides not matched to a gene: 6. The CDR3 loop reads CASRLTGGGEQYF. Here the CDR3 DNA reads TGTGCCAGCAGGTTGACAGGGGGGGGCGAGCAGTACTTC.

This clone was observed many times. The chain is built from TRBV2 and TRBJ2-1; 12 bases are a match to TRBD2. J gave up 10 bases and V 7 bases, and 8 bases lay outside the gene matches. The CDR3 spans 14 residues. The germline V gene encodes CDR1 SNHLY and CDR2 FYNNEI. CDR3 in DNA: TGTGCCAGCACCGCCTTTACTAGCGGGGGGGAGCAGTTCTTC. This encodes CASTAFTSGGEQFF.

This clone was seen a handful of times. V and J are TRBV21-1 and TRBJ2-2; the D call TRBD2 from the table was never checked on the DNA. TRBV21-1 is labeled a pseudogene. This CDR3 comprises 14 residues. CDR3 DNA sequence: TGTGCCAGCAGGTGGGGGGAAAACACCGGGGAGCTGTTTTTT. This gives the protein CASRWGENTGELFF.

The sample holds many counts of this clone. The rearrangement uses TRBV28 and TRBJ2-7; tentative D call: TRBD1 (6 bases). This CDR3 spans 14 amino acids. From germline, CDR1 is MDHEN and CDR2 SYDVKM. V shed 5 bases and J shed 3 bases, with 14 bases lying between them. The CDR3 here is CASSDGTRNYEQYF. In DNA, the CDR3 is TGTGCCAGCAGTGACGGGACAAGGAACTACGAGCAGTACTTC.

This clone occurred many times. The J gene is TRBJ2-2, the V gene TRBV7-6; 10 bases line up with TRBD2. This CDR3 spans 17 amino acids. With 4 bases clipped from V and 6 bases from J, the junction kept 11 bases outside the gene matches. Germline V gene data show CDR1 as SGHVS and CDR2 as FNYEAQ. The CDR3 is CASSSQASGGLAGELFF. As DNA, the CDR3 is TGTGCCAGCAGCTCTCAAGCTAGCGGGGGATTGGCCGGGGAGCTGTTTTTT.

This clone was counted ten times or more. The chain has TRBV2 and TRBJ1-1; D remains ambiguous. The germline gives CDR1 SNHLY, CDR2 FYNNEI. V was pared by 2 bases and J by 11 bases, with 12 bases between. The CDR3 covers 12 residues. CDR3 region: CASSESPGLAFF. In nucleotides, the CDR3 is TGTGCCAGCAGTGAATCTCCGGGTTTGGCTTTCTTT.

This clone was seen many times. This chain joins TRBV6-1 and TRBJ1-6; possible D gene TRBD1, 5 bases. Germline V gene data show CDR1 as MNHNS and CDR2 as SASEGT. This CDR3 contains 13 residues. V was pared by 7 bases and J by 7 bases, with 11 bases between. CDR3 sequence (DNA): TGTGCCAGCACGCGACAGATCAATTCACCCCTCCACTTT. Amino acids: CASTRQINSPLHF.

This clone showed up many times. This chain joins TRBV7-3 and TRBJ1-6; tentative D call: TRBD1 (5 bases). The CDR3 is 15 amino acids. Germline CDR1 and CDR2: SGHTA and FQGTGA. Trimming stripped 2 bases from V and 10 bases from J, with 15 bases between. CDR3 DNA: TGTGCCAGCAGCTTACAGGGCGGATTCCGATCACCCCTCCACTTT. Protein sequence: CASSLQGGFRSPLHF.

This clone was seen repeatedly, ten times or more. The chain employs TRBV18 and TRBJ2-1; D is perhaps TRBD2 (5 bases). The V gene's germline CDR1 is KGHSH and CDR2 LQKENI. This CDR3 is 19 amino acids long. Trimming took 3 bases from V and 5 from J, leaving 26 bases between them. The CDR3 here is CASSPPTKGVVILNNEQFF. For the CDR3, the DNA is TGTGCCAGCTCACCCCCAACTAAGGGAGTAGTTATACTGAACAATGAGCAGTTCTTC.

Many counts were recorded for this clone. This CDR3 is CASSPRLAGAPRFYNEQFF. The CDR3, as DNA: TGTGCCAGCAGCCCCCGACTAGCGGGGGCCCCGCGTTTCTACAATGAGCAGTTCTTC. V is TRBV7-2 and J is TRBJ2-1; 12 bases map to TRBD2. The length of the CDR3 is 19 residues. The germline V gene has CDR1 SGHTA and CDR2 FQGNSA. The V segment lost 5 bases and the J segment 3 bases; nucleotides outside the gene matches: 14.

This clone was recorded many times. At the DNA level, this CDR3 is encoded by other sequences in the same sample as well. The genes are TRBV19 and TRBJ2-1; TRBD1 aligns across 7 bases. V dropped 6 bases and J dropped 7; count of bases not matched to a gene: 3. The CDR3 covers 12 residues. CDR1 is LNHDA and CDR2 is SQIVND in the germline V gene (reference sequence). In nucleotides, the CDR3 is TGTGCCAGTAGGACAGGGAGAAATGAGCAGTTCTTC. Amino acids: CASRTGRNEQFF.

Many counts were recorded for this clone. The genes are TRBV19 and TRBJ2-7, with 10 bases fitting TRBD1. Germline V gene lookup returns CDR1 LNHDA and CDR2 SQIVND (reference sequence). V shed 9 bases and J 6 bases; nucleotides not matched to a gene: 8. The CDR3 has 13 amino acids. The CDR3 sequence: CASHDRGQREQYF. The CDR3 DNA is TGTGCCAGCCACGACAGGGGGCAGCGCGAGCAGTACTTC.

Ten or more counts support this clone. The gene calls are TRBV11-3 and TRBJ2-1; TRBD1 agrees at 10 bases. CDR3 length equals 16 residues. J lost 6 bases, V lost 1 base, and 6 bases had no gene match. CDR1 SGHNT and CDR2 YENEEA come from the germline V gene. The CDR3 region has the DNA TGTGCCAGCAGCTTAGGCACAGGACAGGGGGTCAATGAGCAGTTCTTC. Translation: CASSLGTGQGVNEQFF.

This clone was seen ten or more times. J is TRBJ1-5 and V is TRBV6-5; 7 nucleotides line up with TRBD1. Germline V gives CDR1 MNHEY, CDR2 SVGAGI. Trimming at V came to 7 bases and at J to 2 bases, leaving 8 bases not matched to a gene. This CDR3 region has 15 residues. The CDR3 here is CASTPGGAGNQPQHF. Here the CDR3 DNA reads TGTGCCAGCACCCCAGGGGGTGCCGGCAATCAGCCCCAGCATTTT.

This clone was seen ten or more times. The chain couples TRBV7-6 to TRBJ2-3, with D unclear. The CDR3 covers 14 residues. Trimming took 5 bases from V and 0 from J, leaving 9 bases between them. Germline V gene sequence: CDR1 SGHVS, CDR2 FNYEAQ. The CDR3 protein is CASSPRPSTDTQYF. CDR3 bases: TGTGCCAGCAGCCCTAGGCCTAGCACAGATACGCAGTATTTT.

This clone has a handful of counts. V gene TRBV7-2 combines with J gene TRBJ1-2, with D tentatively TRBD1 (5 bases). CDR1 SGHTA and CDR2 FQGNSA come from the germline V gene. Trimming shortened V by 4 bases and J by 6 bases, and 12 bases separated the two germline ends. CDR3 size: 13 residues. CDR3 residues: CASSSRVGDGYTF. The CDR3 DNA reads as TGTGCCAGCAGCTCCAGGGTAGGGGATGGCTACACCTTC. The full variable domain, completed using reference TRBV7-2 and TRBJ1-2, is GAGVSQSPSNKVTEKGKDVELRCDPISGHTALYWYRQSLGQGLEFLIYFQGNSAPDKSGLPSDRFSAERTGGSVSTLTIQRTQQEDSAVYLCASSSRVGDGYTFGSGTRLTVV.

The table lists this clone with many counts. The chain joins TRBV11-2 to TRBJ1-1; D is possibly TRBD1 (6 bases). CDR1 and CDR2 from the germline V gene are SGHAT and FQNNGV. Trimming removed 0 bases from V and 0 bases from J, with 17 bases in between. The CDR3 loop spans 18 amino acids. CDR3 DNA: TGTGCCAGCAGCTTAGATCGGGAGGGGGGGATCATGAACACTGAAGCTTTCTTT. This translates into CASSLDREGGIMNTEAFF.

This clone was detected ten times or more. The rearrangement joins TRBV12-5 to TRBJ2-7; 11 positions agree with TRBD2. With 6 bases clipped from V and 4 bases from J, the junction kept 8 bases outside the gene matches. Per the germline V gene, CDR1 is LGHNT and CDR2 is FRNRAP. This CDR3 spans 15 amino acids. In DNA, the CDR3 is TGTGCTAGTGGGACTAGCGGGGCCTTTAATTACGAGCAGTACTTC. This gives the protein CASGTSGAFNYEQYF. The full variable domain, with the rest looked up from reference TRBV12-5 and TRBJ2-7, is DARVTQTPRHKVTEMGQEVTMRCQPILGHNTVFWYRQTMMQGLELLAYFRNRAPLDDSGMPKDRFSAEMPDATLATLKIQPSEPRDSAVYFCASGTSGAFNYEQYFGPGTRLTVT.